A single sample is the source of the 17 T cell receptor beta chains below, sequenced in a study of T cells in Graves' hyperthyroidism and ophthalmopathy. RNA transcripts were the template for amplifying TCR beta CDR3 regions. TCR CDR3 underwent first-round RT-PCR with the HTBI primer set. TCRdb independently ran MiXCR on the multiplex PCR reads; one entry per CDR3 protein. The sample carries 93,000 or so distinct CDR3 sequences, about 50% recorded once. Input material: blood. Receptors were obtained from a man in his forties or fifties with Graves' hyperthyroidism.

This clonotype was picked up many times. The chain combines TRBV20-1 with TRBJ2-7; D uncertain. Germline V gene data show CDR1 as DFQATT and CDR2 as SNEGSKA (reference sequence). CDR3 length equals 13 residues. V lost 4 bases to trimming and J lost 4 bases, with 14 bases between them. This CDR3 is CSAKDMAEYEQYF. Written as DNA, the CDR3 is TGCAGTGCTAAGGATATGGCAGAATACGAGCAGTACTTC.

This clonotype was seen at least ten times. V is TRBV9 and J is TRBJ2-5; a possible D gene is TRBD2 (5 bases). CDR1 is SGDLS and CDR2 is YYNGEE in the germline V gene. The ends were cut back, 2 bases at V and 5 bases at J, with 10 bases in the middle. CDR3 size: 13 residues. In nucleotides, the CDR3 is TGTGCCAGCAGCGTTAACTGGGAGGAGACCCAGTACTTC. Amino acid sequence: CASSVNWEETQYF.

In the case of this clonotype: Since a much larger clone is just one base distant, this may be a read error. The chain employs TRBV11-2 and TRBJ1-1; a weak D match, TRBD1 (6 bases). The CDR3 runs to 18 residues. The V gene's germline CDR1 is SGHAT and CDR2 FQNNGV. The CDR3 DNA is TGTGCCAGCAGCTTAGGTAACAGGGTCTCGGCGTGGAACACTGAAGTTTTCTTT. This sequence encodes CASSLGNRVSAWNTEVFF. Together with reference TRBV11-2 and TRBJ1-1, the CDR3 gives the full variable domain: EAGVAQSPRYKIIEKRQSVAFWCNPISGHATLYWYQQILGQGPKLLIQFQNNGVVDDSQLPKDRFSAERLKGVDSTLKIQPAKLEDSAVYLCASSLGNRVSAWNTEVFFGQGTRLTVV.

This clonotype has a count of ten or more. This CDR3 reads CASSNGAGTNYHEQYF. CDR3 sequence (DNA): TGTGCCAGCAGTAACGGTGCGGGCACGAACTACCACGAGCAGTACTTC. The J gene is TRBJ2-7, the V gene TRBV6-2 or TRBV6-3; D might be TRBD2 (5 bases). The CDR3 has 16 residues. V lost 5 bases and J lost 5, with 22 bases in between. CDR1 and CDR2 (germline): MNHEY, SVGEGT.

The table lists this clonotype with many counts. The V and J genes are TRBV6-2 or TRBV6-3 and TRBJ2-1; D is uncertain. V dropped 0 bases and J dropped 5 bases, with 5 bases sitting between them. Germline CDR1 reads MNHEY; CDR2 reads SVGEGT. The CDR3 sequence is 13 residues long. CDR3 in DNA: TGTGCCAGCAGTTACTCCCCTCACAATGAGCAGTTCTTC. Its translation: CASSYSPHNEQFF.

About this clonotype: This may be a read error: a much more frequent sequence differs by one nucleotide. The J gene is TRBJ1-1, the V gene TRBV7-2, with no clear D. Looked up from germline, CDR1 is SGHTA and CDR2 is FQGNSA. The CDR3 length is 11 residues. The CDR3 here is CASSRRTGAFF. CDR3 nucleotide sequence: TGTGCCAGCAGTCGACGGACTGGAGCTTTCTTT.

The V call is TRBV30, the J call TRBJ1-2; TRBD1 aligns across 8 bases. Trimming took 3 bases from V and 3 from J; bases not matched to a gene: 6. Germline lookup yields CDR1 GTSNPN and CDR2 SVGIG (reference sequence). This CDR3 region has 14 residues. The CDR3 loop is CAWRDTGGHYGYTF. DNA of the CDR3: TGTGCCTGGAGGGATACAGGGGGGCACTATGGCTACACCTTC.

This clonotype was found many times. CDR3 DNA: TGTGCCAGCAGCCCGGGACAGTTTCGTAATTCACCCCTCCACTTT. It encodes CASSPGQFRNSPLHF. The chain uses TRBV28 and TRBJ1-6; 7 positions agree with TRBD1. V shed 6 bases, J shed 6 bases, and the junction held 8 bases outside the gene matches. The germline CDR1 and CDR2 sequences are MDHEN and SYDVKM. The CDR3 loop spans 15 amino acids.

This chain connects TRBV6-1 to TRBJ2-7, with 10 nucleotides matching TRBD1. This CDR3 has 13 amino acids. The germline V gene has CDR1 MNHNS and CDR2 SASEGT. V was clipped by 8 bases and J by 3 bases; unmatched bases: 4. The CDR3 protein is CASAGTGVYEQYF. CDR3 sequence (DNA): TGTGCCAGCGCCGGGACAGGGGTCTACGAGCAGTACTTC.

As DNA, the CDR3 is TGTGCCAGCTCGTCGACAGGGGGTGGGGAGCTGTTTTTT. Translation gives CASSSTGGGELFF. The chain recombines TRBV7-2 with TRBJ2-2, with TRBD1 matching 9 bases. The ends lost 8 bases at V and 8 bases at J; junction bases unmatched: 6. CDR3 length: 13 amino acids. Germline assignment: CDR1 SGHTA and CDR2 FQGNSA.

In this sample, this clonotype turned up a few times. The rearrangement links TRBV12-5 to TRBJ1-3; D is undetermined. Trimming took 0 bases from V and 2 from J, leaving 8 bases between them. The CDR3 extends over 15 amino acids. From germline, CDR1 is LGHNT and CDR2 FRNRAP. CDR3 in amino acids: CASGLVGFTGNTIYF. CDR3 in DNA: TGTGCTAGTGGTTTGGTAGGTTTTACTGGAAACACCATATATTTT.

The rearrangement uses TRBV20-1 and TRBJ2-2; D might be TRBD2 (5 bases). CDR1 is DFQATT and CDR2 is SNEGSKA in the germline V gene (reference sequence). This CDR3 is built from 15 residues. The V end was cut by 2 bases, the J end by 4 bases, with 14 bases between. The CDR3 region is CSARTRAGFTGELFF. The CDR3 region has the DNA TGCAGTGCTAGAACGCGGGCCGGTTTCACCGGGGAGCTGTTTTTT.

The chain combines TRBV19 with TRBJ1-2; no reliable D call. From germline, CDR1 is LNHDA and CDR2 SQIVND (reference sequence). The CDR3 contains 14 residues. V was shortened by 3 bases and J by 4 bases, with 12 bases between the two germline ends. This CDR3 is CASSIGGRPYGYTF. CDR3 DNA: TGTGCCAGTAGTATTGGCGGCAGACCCTATGGCTACACCTTC. Full variable domain (rest looked up from reference TRBV19 and TRBJ1-2): DGGITQSPKYLFRKEGQNVTLSCEQNLNHDAMYWYRQDPGQGLRLIYYSQIVNDFQKGDIAEGYSVSREKKESFPLTVTSAQKNPTAFYLCASSIGGRPYGYTFGSGTRLTVV.

Regarding this clonotype: A much bigger clone sits one base away, suggesting this may be a read error. This chain links TRBV28 with TRBJ2-7, with D possibly being TRBD2 (5 bases). This CDR3 comprises 13 residues. V shed 8 bases and J shed 6 bases, with 17 bases lying between them. CDR1 and CDR2 from the germline V gene are MDHEN and SYDVKM. CDR3 sequence reads: CASLPGGHCEQYF. The CDR3 coding sequence is TGTGCCAGCCTCCCCGGCGGGCACTGCGAGCAGTACTTC.

This clonotype has a count of ten or more. The chain joins TRBV6-6 to TRBJ1-5, with a weak D call TRBD1 (6 bases). Trimming stripped 2 bases from V and 7 bases from J, with 15 bases between. Germline V gene lookup returns CDR1 MNHNY and CDR2 SVGAGI (reference sequence). The CDR3 sequence is 15 residues long. The CDR3 DNA reads TGTGCCAGCAGTTACCGTGTGGGGGCACACCAGCCCCAGCATTTT. This encodes CASSYRVGAHQPQHF.

The CDR3 sequence: CASSQDQRGLMNTEAFF. DNA of the CDR3: TGCGCCAGCAGCCAAGATCAGCGGGGTCTCATGAACACTGAAGCTTTCTTT. The J gene is TRBJ1-1, the V gene TRBV4-1; D remains unclear. V lost 0 bases and J lost 0, with 14 bases in between. This CDR3 comprises 17 residues. Germline V gives CDR1 MGHRA, CDR2 YSYEKL.

V gene TRBV10-1 combines with J gene TRBJ2-7; TRBD1 might be the D (6 bases). This CDR3 has 14 residues. Trimming pared 4 bases from V and 3 bases from J, leaving 13 bases between. Germline V gene lookup returns CDR1 WNHNN and CDR2 SYGVQD (reference sequence). The CDR3: CASSGTAKIYEQYF. The CDR3, as DNA: TGCGCCAGCAGTGGGACAGCCAAAATCTACGAGCAGTACTTC.